The sample holds many counts of the clone carrying this T cell receptor beta chain. Its specificity is unknown. Through Arm-PCR of CDR3 regions and iRepertoire HTBI primers, TCR beta libraries were built. Study processing details: Samples revealed fewer than 65 TRBV and roughly 15 TRBJ segments. Via MiXCR, TCRdb re-called the multiplex PCR reads, giving one row per CDR3 protein. The V and J calls come from TCRdb's annotation, not from the publication. The sample holds over 500,000 distinct CDR3 sequences, 16% seen once. This sample is part of a study of regulatory T cells in long-lasting Graves disease. Study results and caveats: Persistent Graves' patients showed less TCR diversity than newly diagnosed patients showed.

The CDR3 has 15 residues. V lost 2 bases to trimming and J lost 3 bases, with 13 bases between them. CDR1 SGHRS and CDR2 YFSETQ come from the germline V gene. Time point noted: newly diagnosed GD, antithyroid drugs for less than 3 months. The authors made the TCR library using RNA they extracted from PBMCs. It was an endocrinology department in Xi'an, China, that provided the patients. Another study also made use of these data, one on T cells in Graves' hyperthyroidism and ophthalmopathy. That report notes: Separating ophthalmopathy from stable hyperthyroidism was achieved by a 13 V-J model.

This TCR was sampled from a man younger than 35 with Graves disease. The sequences come from peripheral blood mononuclear cells (PBMCs), collected at new diagnosis, from a patient treated with antithyroid drugs. The gene calls are TRBV5-1 and TRBJ2-3, with D possibly being TRBD1 (5 bases). The CDR3 protein is CASSLTDRQTDTQYF. As DNA, the CDR3 is TGCGCCAGCAGCTTAACAGACAGACAAACAGATACGCAGTATTTT.